The 14 T cell receptor beta chains listed next were all sequenced from one sample in a study of blood T cell repertoires in COVID-19. Assay: immunoSEQ multiplex PCR; the TCRdb copy retains only in-frame clones and omits some. The table shows about 110,000 clones, with more than 70% occurring only once. The sample comprised peripheral blood. The receptor set was obtained from a woman between 50 and 59 years old with acute or convalescent COVID-19.

The genes are TRBV19 and TRBJ2-7; D remains unclear. The CDR3 is made up of 14 amino acids. In germline, CDR1 is LNHDA, CDR2 SQIVND (reference sequence). V gave up 3 bases and J gave up 4 bases, with 13 bases separating them. CDR3 nucleotide sequence: TGTGCCAGTAGTATTGGTGGCAGTCATTACGAGCAGTACTTC. Amino acids: CASSIGGSHYEQYF. Using reference TRBV19 and TRBJ2-7 for the parts outside the CDR3, the full variable domain is DGGITQSPKYLFRKEGQNVTLSCEQNLNHDAMYWYRQDPGQGLRLIYYSQIVNDFQKGDIAEGYSVSREKKESFPLTVTSAQKNPTAFYLCASSIGGSHYEQYFGPGTRLTVT.

The gene calls are TRBV5-1 and TRBJ1-1, with D unclear. Trimming removed 1 base from V and 1 base from J, with 8 bases in between. This CDR3 comprises 14 residues. From germline, CDR1 is SGHRS and CDR2 YFSETQ. The CDR3 here is CASSLWGANTEAFF. CDR3 DNA: TGCGCCAGCAGCTTGTGGGGAGCGAACACTGAAGCTTTCTTT.

The rearrangement links TRBV28 to TRBJ1-2; perhaps TRBD1 as D (6 bases). Germline loops: CDR1 MDHEN, CDR2 SYDVKM. The CDR3 loop spans 14 amino acids. V lost 6 bases, J lost 1 base, and 12 bases lay in between. The CDR3 nucleotides are TGTGCCAGCAGGGAGCAGGGGCATAACTATGGCTACACCTTC. This encodes CASREQGHNYGYTF.

This clone turned up a few times. The genes are TRBV19 and TRBJ1-5; D remains ambiguous. Germline CDR1 is LNHDA and CDR2 is SQIVND (reference sequence). V lost 3 bases and J lost 3, with 9 bases in between. The CDR3 runs 14 residues. CDR3 sequence reads: CASSISTVNQPQHF. Here the CDR3 DNA reads TGTGCCAGTAGTATTAGTACAGTCAATCAGCCCCAGCATTTT.

V usage is TRBV28 and J usage is TRBJ2-5, with TRBD1 identical over 7 bases. The CDR3 has 16 residues. CDR1 MDHEN and CDR2 SYDVKM come from the germline V gene. The V segment lost 5 bases and the J segment 5 bases; nucleotides outside the gene matches: 14. This CDR3 reads CASSLRLGTVGETQYF. The CDR3 nucleotides read TGTGCCAGCAGTCTACGACTGGGGACAGTAGGGGAGACCCAGTACTTC.

This rearrangement joins TRBV12-3 or TRBV12-4 to TRBJ2-7, with D perhaps TRBD2 (5 bases). The CDR3 has 13 amino acids. Trimming cost V 1 base and J 3 bases, with 7 bases left between them. The CDR3 nucleotides read TGTGCCAGCAGTTTAGTTGCGGGCTACGAGCAGTACTTC. Its protein product is CASSLVAGYEQYF.

As to this clone: Germline and junction disagree at one end, which may indicate a read error. CDR3 in amino acids: CASSRGTGGPHLLF. The CDR3 region has the DNA TGTGCCAGCTCACGGGGGACAGGGGGGCCACACCTCCTTTTC. The chain uses TRBV18 and TRBJ1-2; 11 nucleotides agree with TRBD1. Germline values: CDR1 KGHSH, CDR2 LQKENI. There are 14 residues in the CDR3.

The CDR3 DNA follows: TGTGCCAGCAGCGTAAGCCGGAACACTGAAGCTTTCTTT. Translation: CASSVSRNTEAFF. J is TRBJ1-1 and V is TRBV9, with D uncertain. The CDR3 runs 13 residues. Germline-derived CDR1 and CDR2 are SGDLS and YYNGEE. V was shortened by 1 base and J by 1 base, with 5 bases between the two germline ends.

The V call is TRBV5-1, the J call TRBJ2-5; 12 positions match TRBD2. J was trimmed by 1 base and V by 0 bases; bases with no gene match: 4. CDR3 length equals 17 residues. Germline values: CDR1 SGHRS, CDR2 YFSETQ. CDR3 DNA: TGCGCCAGCAGCTTGGGGGGACTAGCGGGTCCCCAAGAGACCCAGTACTTC. Its protein product is CASSLGGLAGPQETQYF.

The gene calls are TRBV5-6 and TRBJ2-7; weak D call: TRBD2 (6 bases). This CDR3 comprises 15 residues. Trimming stripped 4 bases from V and 8 bases from J, with 22 bases between. Germline V lookup: CDR1 SGHDT, CDR2 YYEEEE. The CDR3 DNA sequence: TGTGCCAGCAGCCCTCGGGACTTGAGGTTTACGAAGCAGTACTTC. Its protein is CASSPRDLRFTKQYF.

This chain links TRBV7-2 with TRBJ2-1; the D gene is possibly TRBD1 (6 bases). Germline V gene data show CDR1 as SGHTA and CDR2 as FQGNSA. This CDR3 has 16 amino acids. Trimming cost V 5 bases and J 2 bases, with 16 bases left between them. In DNA, the CDR3 is TGTGCCAGCAGCCCCCAGGCAGGGGTGACCTACAATGAGCAGTTCTTC. Translated, it gives CASSPQAGVTYNEQFF.

The chain joins TRBV5-1 to TRBJ1-1; 7 bases match TRBD1. The CDR3 length is 14 residues. V lost 6 bases to trimming and J lost 4 bases; unmatched junction nucleotides: 9. The V gene's germline CDR1 is SGHRS and CDR2 YFSETQ. This CDR3 reads CASTPQGSGTEAFF. In DNA, the CDR3 is TGCGCCAGCACCCCACAGGGGTCCGGCACTGAAGCTTTCTTT.

As to this clone: The junction departs from the called germline gene at one end, perhaps through a read error. The rearrangement uses TRBV27 and TRBJ1-6, with D perhaps TRBD1 (5 bases). Germline V gene data show CDR1 as MNHEY and CDR2 as SMNVEV (reference sequence). The CDR3 extends over 14 amino acids. CDR3 sequence reads: CASGLGRANSPLHF. The CDR3 nucleotides read TGTGCCAGCGGTTTGGGCAGGGCGAATTCACCCCTCCACTTT.

This sequence joins TRBV7-9 and TRBJ2-1; 7 nucleotides line up with TRBD1. Looked up from germline, CDR1 is SEHNR and CDR2 is FQNEAQ (reference sequence). V lost 2 bases, J lost 9 bases, and 16 bases stayed unmatched. The CDR3 consists of 17 residues. In nucleotides, the CDR3 is TGTGCCAGCAGCTTAAGTCCCCGACAGGGAAGGGGCAGTGAGCAGTTCTTC. Protein: CASSLSPRQGRGSEQFF.